This TCR beta chain was recovered during a study of blood T cell repertoires in COVID-19. Study-level information: The study drew acute and convalescent COVID-19 samples from the United States, Italy and Spain.

The CDR3 is 14 residues long. Trimming at V came to 6 bases and at J to 3 bases, leaving 7 bases not matched to a gene. Germline-derived CDR1 and CDR2 are LNHDA and SQIVND (reference sequence). Sequencing was performed with immunoSEQ multiplex PCR; in TCRdb, only in-frame clones are kept and a portion is missing. Of about 260,000 clones listed, around 86% are singletons. The origin of this receptor is a human donor in a cohort sampled during active COVID-19. Material for sequencing was peripheral blood. V usage is TRBV19 and J usage is TRBJ2-5, with 7 bases identical to TRBD1. The CDR3 bases are TGTGCCAGTAGCTCAGGGGGACGGGAAGAGACCCAGTACTTC. Translation gives CASSSGGREETQYF.